This T cell receptor beta chain appears in the sequencing data of a study of T cell repertoires in cytomegalovirus infection. Study-wide context: Public TCR beta signatures indicated both CMV infection and matching HLA type.

In germline, CDR1 is LGHNA, CDR2 YNFKEQ. The length of the CDR3 is 17 residues. V was trimmed by 0 bases and J by 5 bases, leaving 18 bases between them. From the reads, TCRdb called clonotypes with MiXCR, one entry per CDR3 protein. The data contain roughly 240,000 distinct CDR3 sequences, 6.5% of them singletons. There are many counts of this clonotype. Sequenced sample: PBMCs. The genes are TRBV4-2 and TRBJ2-3; D may be TRBD2 (5 bases). The sequence derives from a human donor in good health (CMV status not recorded). Some clones in this sample may be carry-over from other donors' samples. The CDR3 coding sequence is TGTGCCAGCAGCCAAGAAATGAACAGAGGAGCGGTAGATACGCAGTATTTT. Translated, it gives CASSQEMNRGAVDTQYF.